The 26 T cell receptor beta chains below all came from one sample that was sequenced in a study of cytomegalovirus exposure and HLA in healthy donors. The PCR contained 60 Vbeta and 13 Jbeta primers. TCRdb keeps only in-frame clones here, not all; method: immunoSEQ multiplex PCR. The data show around 130,000 clones, with over 60% seen just once and approximately 2.9% held by the top ten. Sequencing input: PBMCs. These receptors originate from a human donor in good health.

With regard to this clone: At the DNA level, this CDR3 is encoded by other sequences in the same sample as well. The chain couples TRBV11-2 to TRBJ2-7; 7 bases match TRBD2. J lost 5 bases, V lost 3 bases, and 19 bases had no gene match. Germline CDR1 and CDR2: SGHAT and FQNNGV. The CDR3 runs to 18 residues. Here the CDR3 reads CASSLREEGRRENHEQYF. The CDR3 DNA reads TGTGCCAGCAGCTTGAGGGAGGAGGGGCGGCGGGAGAACCACGAGCAGTACTTC. Variable domain in full (rest from reference TRBV11-2 and TRBJ2-7): EAGVAQSPRYKIIEKRQSVAFWCNPISGHATLYWYQQILGQGPKLLIQFQNNGVVDDSQLPKDRFSAERLKGVDSTLKIQPAKLEDSAVYLCASSLREEGRRENHEQYFGPGTRLTVT.

This rearrangement joins TRBV5-4 to TRBJ2-5; no reliable D call. The CDR3 loop spans 13 amino acids. CDR1 is SGHNT, CDR2 YYREEE, per germline (reference sequence). The V and J ends lost 3 bases and 0 bases respectively, with 6 bases between them. CDR3 nucleotide sequence: TGTGCCAGCAGCTCTCAGAACCAAGAGACCCAGTACTTC. Protein: CASSSQNQETQYF.

This clone was observed a handful of times. The chain combines TRBV6-1 with TRBJ1-2, with no clear D. V lost 6 bases and J 1 base, leaving 9 bases between the germline ends. CDR1 and CDR2 from the germline V gene are MNHNS and SASEGT. The CDR3 loop spans 13 amino acids. The CDR3: CASRGALNYGYTF. DNA of the CDR3: TGTGCCAGCAGGGGCGCGCTTAACTATGGCTACACCTTC.

The rearrangement links TRBV18 to TRBJ2-5; D may be TRBD1 (5 bases). The CDR3 length is 16 residues. CDR1 KGHSH and CDR2 LQKENI come from the germline V gene. The V and J ends lost 3 bases and 1 base respectively, with 15 bases between them. This CDR3 reads CASSPQGILRQETQYF. CDR3 DNA: TGTGCCAGCTCACCCCAGGGTATCCTTCGCCAAGAGACCCAGTACTTC.

V gene TRBV19 combines with J gene TRBJ1-5, with D possibly being TRBD1 (6 bases). Germline V lookup: CDR1 LNHDA, CDR2 SQIVND (reference sequence). V lost 5 bases to trimming and J lost 8 bases, with 19 bases between them. This CDR3 has 15 residues. In DNA form, the CDR3 reads TGTGCCAGTAGTCCCCGAACGGGGGGCTGGGAGCCCCAGCATTTT. Translating it yields CASSPRTGGWEPQHF.

This chain joins TRBV19 and TRBJ2-1; 10 bases line up with TRBD2. This CDR3 has 15 amino acids. The V segment lost 10 bases and the J segment 4 bases; nucleotides outside the gene matches: 10. Germline CDR1 and CDR2: LNHDA and SQIVND (reference sequence). The CDR3 here is CATSKASGSYNEQFF. CDR3 nucleotide sequence: TGTGCCACTAGCAAGGCTAGCGGGAGTTACAATGAGCAGTTCTTC.

The rearrangement joins TRBV6-5 to TRBJ2-5; D is perhaps TRBD1 (6 bases). The J call may be wrong; the DNA end is better matched by TRBJ2-7. Germline V gene lookup returns CDR1 MNHEY and CDR2 SVGAGI. The CDR3 covers 15 residues. Written as DNA, the CDR3 is TGTGCCAGCCGAAGGCTCGGCACAGGGACCTACGAGCAGTACTTC. Protein product: CASRRLGTGTYEQYF.

This clone was detected only once. The rearrangement links TRBV2 to TRBJ1-4; D remains unclear. Germline CDR1 SNHLY, CDR2 FYNNEI. Trimming removed 6 bases at V and 0 bases at J, with 11 bases between. This CDR3 spans 15 amino acids. The CDR3: CASSDGVSTNEKLFF. CDR3 nucleotides: TGTGCCAGCAGCGACGGGGTTTCAACTAATGAAAAACTGTTTTTT. The whole variable domain, filled in from reference TRBV2 and TRBJ1-4, reads EPEVTQTPSHQVTQMGQEVILRCVPISNHLYFYWYRQILGQKVEFLVSFYNNEISEKSEIFDDQFSVERPDGSNFTLKIRSTKLEDSAMYFCASSDGVSTNEKLFFGSGTQLSVL.

The rearrangement links TRBV28 to TRBJ1-2; TRBD1 aligns across 9 bases. This CDR3 comprises 15 residues. Trimming at V came to 3 bases and at J to 2 bases, leaving 4 bases not matched to a gene. Per the germline V gene, CDR1 is MDHEN and CDR2 is SYDVKM. The CDR3 nucleotides are TGTGCCAGCAGTTTGGACAGGGGACCGAACTATGGCTACACCTTC. Translated, it gives CASSLDRGPNYGYTF.

V usage is TRBV4-1 and J usage is TRBJ1-1, with D unclear. Germline loops: CDR1 MGHRA, CDR2 YSYEKL. V dropped 3 bases and J dropped 10 bases, with 18 bases sitting between them. The CDR3 runs to 14 residues. The CDR3 sequence is CASSHVRASEGAFF. The DNA of the CDR3 is TGCGCCAGCAGCCATGTGCGGGCCTCTGAAGGAGCTTTCTTT.

The CDR3: CASSTGSQFTQYF. CDR3 nucleotide sequence: TGTGCCAGCAGCACAGGGTCCCAGTTTACGCAGTATTTT. The rearrangement uses TRBV6-6 and TRBJ2-3; D is possibly TRBD1 (6 bases). CDR1 is MNHNY, CDR2 SVGAGI, per germline (reference sequence). The CDR3 runs 13 residues. V was trimmed by 6 bases and J by 8 bases, leaving 15 bases between them.

This sequence joins TRBV2 and TRBJ1-2, with no clear D. The CDR3 spans 11 residues. Looked up from germline, CDR1 is SNHLY and CDR2 is FYNNEI. V gave up 8 bases and J gave up 4 bases, with 8 bases separating them. For the CDR3, the DNA is TGTGCCAGCTCGCCAGGCTATGGCTACACCTTC. Amino acid sequence: CASSPGYGYTF.

The CDR3 coding sequence is TGTGCCAGCAGTTTCAGGACAGGTGCCTATGGCTACACCTTC. Protein sequence: CASSFRTGAYGYTF. The chain is built from TRBV27 and TRBJ1-2; TRBD1 agrees at 7 bases. Losses at the gene ends were 3 bases for V and 4 bases for J; bases not matched to a gene: 5. This CDR3 has 14 residues. Germline V CDR1 and CDR2: MNHEY, SMNVEV (reference sequence).

Comments on this clone: At one end the junction does not follow the germline gene, possibly because of a read error. This chain uses TRBV10-1 with TRBJ2-3; 10 nucleotides line up with TRBD2. The CDR3 contains 14 residues. Germline V gene data show CDR1 as WNHNN and CDR2 as SYGVQD (reference sequence). CDR3: CASKVHRTSGTKYF. The CDR3 bases are TGCGCCAGCAAGGTACACCGGACTAGCGGTACGAAGTATTTT.

The genes are TRBV5-4 and TRBJ2-7; TRBD1 matches 8 bases. CDR3 length: 16 amino acids. The germline CDR1 and CDR2 sequences are SGHNT and YYREEE (reference sequence). The ends lost 0 bases at V and 4 bases at J; junction bases unmatched: 9. CDR3 residues: CASSLASTGALYEQYF. The CDR3 region has the DNA TGTGCCAGCAGCTTGGCCTCGACAGGGGCACTATACGAGCAGTACTTC. Full variable domain (missing parts from reference TRBV5-4 and TRBJ2-7): ETGVTQSPTHLIKTRGQQVTLRCSSQSGHNTVSWYQQALGQGPQFIFQYYREEENGRGNFPPRFSGLQFPNYSSELNVNALELDDSALYLCASSLASTGALYEQYFGPGTRLTVT.

In this sample, this clone turned up a few times. The chain combines TRBV4-2 with TRBJ2-3, with 7 bases matching TRBD1. CDR1 is LGHNA, CDR2 YNFKEQ, per germline. The CDR3 runs to 13 residues. V lost 6 bases, J lost 4 bases, and 4 bases stayed unmatched. CDR3 amino acids: CASRNQGADTQYF. The CDR3 nucleotides read TGTGCCAGCAGAAACCAGGGGGCAGATACGCAGTATTTT.

The rearrangement joins TRBV7-2 to TRBJ2-7, with D unclear. From germline, CDR1 is SGHTA and CDR2 FQGNSA. This CDR3 is built from 14 residues. The V end was cut by 5 bases, the J end by 3 bases, with 14 bases between. This CDR3 reads CASSPQSRSYEQYF. The CDR3, as DNA: TGTGCCAGCAGCCCCCAATCGAGGAGCTACGAGCAGTACTTC.

V is TRBV7-9 and J is TRBJ2-7; tentatively, D is TRBD1 (6 bases). Trimming left V 4 bases short and J 2 bases short, with 15 bases between. Germline V lookup: CDR1 SEHNR, CDR2 FQNEAQ (reference sequence). This CDR3 contains 15 residues. The CDR3 sequence is CASSSQGADTYEQYF. Written as DNA, the CDR3 is TGTGCCAGCAGCTCACAGGGAGCGGATACCTACGAGCAGTACTTC.

Comment on this clone: The sample contains more than one DNA sequence encoding this CDR3. V gene TRBV7-9 combines with J gene TRBJ1-1; 7 bases line up with TRBD1. Unmatched junction bases numbered 3, after V lost 5 bases and J lost 0 bases. The CDR3 totals 14 residues. Germline V gene sequence: CDR1 SEHNR, CDR2 FQNEAQ (reference sequence). For the CDR3, the DNA is TGTGCCAGCAGCCTGGGACAGATGAACACTGAAGCTTTCTTT. It is translated as CASSLGQMNTEAFF. Combining the CDR3 with reference TRBV7-9 and TRBJ1-1 gives the whole variable domain DTGVSQNPRHKITKRGQNVTFRCDPISEHNRLYWYRQTLGQGPEFLTYFQNEAQLEKSRLLSDRFSAERPKGSFSTLEIQRTEQGDSAMYLCASSLGQMNTEAFFGQGTRLTVV.

V and J are TRBV6-6 and TRBJ2-1; a possible D gene is TRBD2 (5 bases). Germline CDR1 and CDR2: MNHNY and SVGAGI (reference sequence). V dropped 5 bases and J dropped 9 bases, with 17 bases sitting between them. The CDR3 runs 14 residues. CDR3 sequence reads: CASSPYLEVGEQFF. The DNA of the CDR3 is TGTGCCAGCAGTCCTTATTTGGAGGTGGGTGAGCAGTTCTTC.

The chain uses TRBV6-6 and TRBJ2-2; D gene unclear. Trimming stripped 0 bases from V and 1 base from J, with 6 bases between. This CDR3 contains 15 residues. Germline V gene data show CDR1 as MNHNY and CDR2 as SVGAGI (reference sequence). For the CDR3, the DNA is TGTGCCAGCAGTTACTCGAAACTGAACACCGGGGAGCTGTTTTTT. This encodes CASSYSKLNTGELFF.

This rearrangement joins TRBV21-1 to TRBJ2-6; the D call in the table, TRBD1, was not verified against the DNA. TRBV21-1 is deemed a pseudogene. This CDR3 spans 18 amino acids. The CDR3: CASSKKRQTSSGANVLTF. DNA of the CDR3: TGTGCCAGCAGCAAAAAGCGACAGACCTCCTCTGGGGCCAACGTCCTGACTTTC.

The chain has TRBV19 and TRBJ2-2, with 7 bases lining up with TRBD2. CDR3 length: 15 residues. Looked up from germline, CDR1 is LNHDA and CDR2 is SQIVND (reference sequence). The V and J ends lost 4 bases and 5 bases, in that order; junction bases with no gene match: 7. In DNA form, the CDR3 reads TGTGCCAGTAGTAACGTCGGGGGACTAACCGGGGAGCTGTTTTTT. Amino acids: CASSNVGGLTGELFF.

V usage is TRBV18 and J usage is TRBJ1-2; no clear D. The V and J ends lost 6 bases and 0 bases respectively, with 8 bases between them. This CDR3 comprises 13 residues. Germline values: CDR1 KGHSH, CDR2 LQKENI. The CDR3 bases are TGTGCCAGCTCGTCCGGTACTAACTATGGCTACACCTTC. Protein sequence: CASSSGTNYGYTF.

The rearrangement joins TRBV4-1 to TRBJ2-3; 11 nucleotides line up with TRBD1. The V and J ends lost 4 bases and 3 bases, in that order; junction bases with no gene match: 3. The CDR3 is 15 amino acids. Per germline, CDR1 MGHRA and CDR2 YSYEKL. This chain's CDR3 is CASSLRDRGTDTQYF. DNA for the CDR3: TGCGCCAGCAGCCTCCGGGACAGGGGGACAGATACGCAGTATTTT.

V usage is TRBV2 and J usage is TRBJ2-3; tentatively, D is TRBD2 (5 bases). Trimming removed 5 bases from V and 0 bases from J, with 15 bases in between. This CDR3 is built from 16 residues. Germline-derived CDR1 and CDR2 are SNHLY and FYNNEI. CDR3 DNA: TGTGCCAGCAGTAGATTCACTAGTGCTAGCACAGATACGCAGTATTTT. The encoded protein is CASSRFTSASTDTQYF. Combining the CDR3 with reference TRBV2 and TRBJ2-3 gives the whole variable domain EPEVTQTPSHQVTQMGQEVILRCVPISNHLYFYWYRQILGQKVEFLVSFYNNEISEKSEIFDDQFSVERPDGSNFTLKIRSTKLEDSAMYFCASSRFTSASTDTQYFGPGTRLTVL.